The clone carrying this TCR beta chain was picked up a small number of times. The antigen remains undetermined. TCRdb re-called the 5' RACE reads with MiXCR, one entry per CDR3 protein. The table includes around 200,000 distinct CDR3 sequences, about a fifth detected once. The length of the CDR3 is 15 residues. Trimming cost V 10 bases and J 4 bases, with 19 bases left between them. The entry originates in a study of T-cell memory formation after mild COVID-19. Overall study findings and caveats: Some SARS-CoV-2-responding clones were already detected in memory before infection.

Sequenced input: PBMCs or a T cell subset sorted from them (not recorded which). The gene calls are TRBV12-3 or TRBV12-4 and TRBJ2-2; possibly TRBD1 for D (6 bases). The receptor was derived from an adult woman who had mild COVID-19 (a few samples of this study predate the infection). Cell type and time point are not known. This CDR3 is CATYFTGLGTGELFF. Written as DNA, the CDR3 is TGTGCCACCTACTTCACAGGGTTAGGCACCGGGGAGCTGTTTTTT.